The present entry profiles one T cell receptor (beta chain) with its context. Its antigen is currently not known. The sample was run on an Illumina HiSeq 2000. TCR beta cDNA libraries were prepared using 5'RACE template switching, which introduced a universal primer site and unique molecular identifiers. cDNA synthesis was primed from the TCR beta constant segment, followed by two successive PCR amplification steps. Concerning the study's data processing: Reads were demultiplexed and grouped by UMI with MIGEC, and clonotypes were assembled and quantified with MiTCR. To exclude erroneous sequences, any TCR cDNA sequence not supported by at least two reads was discarded. The tcR package was used for downstream repertoire analysis, with clonotypes matched between fractions based on CDR3 nucleotide sequence plus V segment. VDJmatch was used to annotate antigen specificity against VDJdb, with one amino acid substitution in CDR3 allowed. One entry per CDR3 protein sequence results from the TCRdb reprocessing of the reads, with DNA left out. The V and J calls here are based on TCRdb, not the publication. Per the sample table, the count is roughly 390,000 distinct CDR3 sequences. The ten largest account for 5.2% of the sample.

The entry originates in a study of T cells expressing NK-cell markers (dated by TCRdb to the early 2020s). Turning to the overall study: Under ten donors provided sorted CD3+CD56+NKG2C+, CD3+CD56+NKG2C- and CD3+CD56-NKG2C+ T-cell subsets, whose TCR beta-chain repertoires were profiled. Among the eight sequenced donors, only one was HCMV-seronegative, while the other seven were HCMV-seropositive. Randomly selected healthy volunteers, three men and five women, were used as the eight sequenced donors. Libraries were sequenced as 2 x 150 bp reads on Illumina HiSeq 2000/2500, MiSeq or NextSeq.

A commercial ELISA kit detecting HCMV-specific IgG in serum was used to determine HCMV serostatus. Ficoll density gradient centrifugation was used to isolate peripheral blood mononuclear cells from blood. The germline V gene specifies SGHAT as CDR1 and FQNNGV as CDR2. From the cysteine up to the phenylalanine, the CDR3 has a length of 15 residues. No DNA is given. Broader findings and caveats from the paper: Those dominant clonotypes were again the most abundant among CD3+CD56-NKG2C+ cells in a handful of donors, at about 25-60.1%. In several donors, the dominant CD3+CD56+NKG2C+ clonotypes were found to rank among the top 10 CD8+ clonotypes and to make up 1.0-7.0% of CD8+ T cells. Whether the expanded NKG2C-expressing T cell clones were specific for HCMV antigens was left unclear.

Here the chain combines TRBV11-2 and TRBJ2-1; the TCRdb call, TRBD1, lacks DNA for checking. The specimen sequenced was blood T cells: a sorted CD56 or NKG2C T cell subset, CD4+ or CD8+ T cells, or bulk PBMC T cells (not recorded which). The origin of this receptor is a man aged 18-69 years in good health. The CDR3 in this case is CASSPRQGAVYEQFF.